The 16 T cell receptor beta chains below all came from one sample that was sequenced in a study of blood T cells in healthy people across ages. Then a second PCR, running roughly 7 to 11 cycles, was carried out with a sample-barcoded 5' primer and a J-beta primer mix. MiXCR, run by TCRdb on the 5' RACE reads, gives a single entry per CDR3 protein. Here the sample spans a few hundred thousand distinct CDR3 sequences, around 27% being singletons. Sequencing was carried out using blood. The source is a woman between 65 and 79 years old in good health.

This chain joins TRBV20-1 and TRBJ2-1, with 13 bases matching TRBD2. V shed 6 bases, J shed 0 bases, and the junction held 11 bases outside the gene matches. From germline, CDR1 is DFQATT and CDR2 SNEGSKA (reference sequence). This CDR3 contains 18 residues. CDR3 nucleotide sequence: TGCAGTGCCCATATACTAGCGGGAGGGCTCATCTCCTACAATGAGCAGTTCTTC. It encodes CSAHILAGGLISYNEQFF.

This clonotype was counted a few times. The CDR3 region has the DNA TGTGCCACCGGAAAGAACAGGGGTGAAAAACTGTTTTTT. Translating gives CATGKNRGEKLFF. The rearrangement joins TRBV27 to TRBJ1-4, with 7 bases fitting TRBD1. The CDR3 spans 13 residues. V shed 10 bases and J 7 bases; nucleotides not matched to a gene: 9. Germline CDR1 MNHEY, CDR2 SMNVEV (reference sequence).

The chain combines TRBV20-1 with TRBJ1-5; D may be TRBD1 (5 bases). Trimming pared 8 bases from V and 3 bases from J, leaving 11 bases between. Germline V lookup: CDR1 DFQATT, CDR2 SNEGSKA (reference sequence). The CDR3 covers 12 residues. CDR3 bases: TGCAGTTCTTGGACACCCAATCAGCCCCAGCATTTT. Its translation: CSSWTPNQPQHF.

In its sample, this clonotype was seen a few times. V is TRBV28 and J is TRBJ1-5; D is possibly TRBD1 (5 bases). This CDR3 region has 15 residues. Germline V gene data show CDR1 as MDHEN and CDR2 as SYDVKM. V lost 5 bases, J lost 4 bases, and 15 bases lay in between. The CDR3 nucleotides read TGTGCCAGCAGTGAGGCCCGGGGGGTGAATCAGCCCCAGCATTTT. It translates to CASSEARGVNQPQHF. Full variable domain (remainder filled in from reference TRBV28 and TRBJ1-5): DVKVTQSSRYLVKRTGEKVFLECVQDMDHENMFWYRQDPGLGLRLIYFSYDVKMKEKGDIPEGYSVSREKKERFSLILESASTNQTSMYLCASSEARGVNQPQHFGDGTRLSIL.

This clonotype appeared a few times. The chain couples TRBV29-1 to TRBJ2-5, with D unresolved. The CDR3 consists of 11 residues. V gave up 4 bases and J gave up 5 bases, with 8 bases separating them. Per germline, CDR1 SQVTM and CDR2 ANQGSEA. Written as DNA, the CDR3 is TGCAGCGTTGGAGGTTCGGAGACCCAGTACTTC. Translated: CSVGGSETQYF.

The J gene is TRBJ2-2, the V gene TRBV10-2, with 14 nucleotides matching TRBD2. The J segment lost 6 bases and the V segment lost 7 bases, leaving 7 bases of the junction unmatched. Germline CDR1 WSHSY, CDR2 SAAADI. The length of the CDR3 is 16 residues. CDR3 sequence (DNA): TGCGCCAGCATTACCCCGGGACTAGCGGGAGCCGGGGAGCTGTTTTTT. Translation gives CASITPGLAGAGELFF.

V gene TRBV6-5 combines with J gene TRBJ2-7; D is unresolved. V was trimmed by 4 bases and J by 5 bases, leaving 15 bases between them. From germline, CDR1 is MNHEY and CDR2 SVGAGI. This CDR3 has 14 residues. CDR3 sequence (DNA): TGTGCCAGCAGTTCACCGGTTGGGTTCCACGAGCAGTACTTC. Translation: CASSSPVGFHEQYF.

V and J are TRBV29-1 and TRBJ2-3; 8 nucleotides align to TRBD1. Germline V gene sequence: CDR1 SQVTM, CDR2 ANQGSEA. After removal of 7 bases from V and 4 bases from J, the junction contained 7 bases not matched to a gene. This CDR3 has 13 residues. CDR3 nucleotides: TGCAGCGCAGGACAGGGTATATCAGATACGCAGTATTTT. Translating it yields CSAGQGISDTQYF.

The table lists this clonotype with a few counts. The chain recombines TRBV28 with TRBJ1-5; TRBD1 aligns across 8 bases. This CDR3 is 14 amino acids long. With 3 bases clipped from V and 7 bases from J, the junction kept 5 bases outside the gene matches. Germline V gene data show CDR1 as MDHEN and CDR2 as SYDVKM. The CDR3 loop reads CASSFGQGAQPQHF. As DNA, the CDR3 is TGTGCCAGCAGTTTCGGGCAGGGGGCACAGCCCCAGCATTTT.

Only a few counts were recorded for this clonotype. The V call is TRBV20-1, the J call TRBJ2-7; 8 bases match TRBD2. The V gene end was trimmed by 0 bases and the J gene end by 6 bases; junction bases not matched to a gene: 10. The CDR3 is 15 residues long. Germline V CDR1 and CDR2: DFQATT, SNEGSKA (reference sequence). CDR3 loop: CSARDRDGRALEQYF. The CDR3 nucleotides read TGCAGTGCTAGAGATCGGGACGGGAGGGCCCTCGAGCAGTACTTC.

The chain links TRBV15 to TRBJ2-7, with D perhaps TRBD1 (6 bases). With the DNA end fitting TRBJ2-5 better, the J assignment may be wrong. The CDR3 is 16 residues long. In germline, CDR1 is LNHNV, CDR2 YYDKDF (reference sequence). As DNA, the CDR3 is TGTGCCACCAGCACCGGTCCCGGGACATTTTCGGAGACCCAGTACTTC. This gives the protein CATSTGPGTFSETQYF.

This clonotype turned up a few times. The missing conserved phenylalanine or tryptophan at the end of this CDR3 makes a read error likely. This chain joins TRBV27 and TRBJ2-1; TRBD2 aligns across 10 bases. This CDR3 is 13 amino acids long. J was trimmed by 9 bases and V by 3 bases; bases with no gene match: 2. Germline values: CDR1 MNHEY, CDR2 SMNVEV (reference sequence). This CDR3 reads CASSLRTSGEQFL. CDR3 sequence (DNA): TGTGCCAGCAGTTTGAGGACTAGCGGTGAGCAGTTCCTC.

This chain connects TRBV5-4 to TRBJ2-1, with D tentatively TRBD1 or TRBD2 (5 bases each). Trimming shortened V by 3 bases and J by 7 bases, and 29 bases separated the two germline ends. The CDR3 contains 19 residues. Germline-derived CDR1 and CDR2 are SGHNT and YYREEE (reference sequence). The CDR3 sequence: CASSSPSRRAPGRPNEQFF. CDR3 nucleotide sequence: TGTGCCAGCAGCTCCCCGTCGAGGCGGGCCCCGGGGCGGCCGAATGAGCAGTTCTTC. Filled out from reference TRBV5-4 and TRBJ2-1, the complete variable domain reads ETGVTQSPTHLIKTRGQQVTLRCSSQSGHNTVSWYQQALGQGPQFIFQYYREEENGRGNFPPRFSGLQFPNYSSELNVNALELDDSALYLCASSSPSRRAPGRPNEQFFGPGTRLTVL.

Comment on this clonotype: One end of the junction does not line up with germline, which may come from a read error. This chain uses TRBV29-1 with TRBJ2-7; no clear D gene. Germline CDR1 and CDR2: SQVTM and ANQGSEA. This CDR3 contains 13 residues. CDR3 in DNA: TGCAGCGCTGAAGTCCACAGTCTCCGTCAGCAGTACTTC. The encoded protein is CSAEVHSLRQQYF.

For this clonotype: Germline is not matched at one junction end, which may reflect a read error. This CDR3 reads CAGSPLPAASSYEQYF. The CDR3 bases are TGTGCCGGCAGCCCTCTACCAGCGGCTAGCTCCTACGAGCAGTACTTC. V and J are TRBV11-2 and TRBJ2-7; D might be TRBD2 (5 bases). Looked up from germline, CDR1 is SGHAT and CDR2 is FQNNGV. The CDR3 consists of 16 residues.

V is TRBV24-1 and J is TRBJ2-1; 12 bases map to TRBD2. After removal of 9 bases from V and 9 bases from J, the junction contained 8 bases not matched to a gene. This CDR3 is built from 14 residues. In germline, CDR1 is KGHDR, CDR2 SFDVKD. The chain's CDR3 is CATEQTSGRSEQFF. The CDR3 bases are TGTGCCACCGAACAGACTAGCGGGAGAAGTGAGCAGTTCTTC.